A selection of T cell receptor beta chains follows, all from one sample in a study of shared clonotypes between healthy human individuals. This table comes from immunoSEQ multiplex PCR, and its TCRdb copy is limited to in-frame clones, with some not included. Here the sample spans over a million clones, around three quarters being singletons. The sequenced material came from memory CD4+ T cells from PBMCs. The source of these receptors is a man aged 18 to 29 in good health. Some clones in this sample may be carry-over from other donors' samples. Both conserved end residues are part of each CDR3. The D gene is left open where the match is weak. The size entry is marked missing in some rows and otherwise reads once, few, many or a size class.

D	size	V	J	CDR3	DNA
.	.	TRBV28	TRBJ1-2	CAVGPYGYTF	TGTGCCGTCGGTCCCTATGGCTACACCTTC
TRBD1	many	TRBV4-3	TRBJ2-3	CASSQGQGETDTQYF	TGCGCCAGCAGCCAAGGACAGGGGGAAACAGATACGCAGTATTTT
.	once	TRBV6-5	TRBJ1-6	CASSSRGYSPLHF	TGTGCCAGCAGTTCCAGGGGTTACTCACCCCTCCACTTT
.	.	TRBV6-1	TRBJ2-3	CASSEWRAGTDTQYF	TGTGCCAGCAGTGAGTGGAGGGCCGGCACAGATACGCAGTATTTT
TRBD1	few	TRBV25-1	TRBJ2-3	CASSGLWTGGTDTQYF	TGTGCCAGCAGTGGCCTTTGGACAGGGGGCACAGATACGCAGTATTTT
.	.	TRBV6-5	TRBJ2-7	CASSYTGAGEREQYF	TGTGCCAGCAGTTATACAGGAGCGGGTGAGAGGGAGCAGTACTTC
TRBD1	.	TRBV7-9	TRBJ1-1	CASSDRARNEAFF	TGTGCCAGCAGCGACAGGGCAAGGAATGAAGCTTTCTTT
TRBD2	few	TRBV4-3	TRBJ2-1	CASSQRTSGIYNEQFF	TGCGCCAGCAGCCAACGGACTAGCGGCATATACAATGAGCAGTTCTTC
.	few	TRBV5-1	TRBJ2-7	CASREGNEQYF	TGCGCCAGCAGGGAGGGGAACGAGCAGTACTTC
.	.	TRBV19	TRBJ1-5	CASSIDPREYSNQPQHF	TGTGCCAGTAGTATAGACCCCAGGGAGTATAGCAATCAGCCCCAGCATTTT
.	.	TRBV7-9	TRBJ2-3	CASSLWAGLADTQYF	TGTGCCAGCAGCTTATGGGCGGGATTGGCAGATACGCAGTATTTT
.	.	TRBV11-2	TRBJ1-2	CASSLGRGGANYGYTF	TGTGCCAGCAGCTTAGGCCGAGGGGGGGCCAACTATGGCTACACCTTC
.	few	TRBV5-4	TRBJ2-1	CASSQILGEQFF	TGTGCCAGCAGCCAAATCCTTGGGGAGCAGTTCTTC
.	.	TRBV11-2	TRBJ1-5	CASSLVSGYGNQPQHF	TGTGCCAGCAGCTTAGTATCGGGATATGGCAATCAGCCCCAGCATTTT
.	.	TRBV18	TRBJ2-7	CASSPARTGEQYF	TGTGCCAGCTCACCCGCCCGGACTGGCGAGCAGTACTTC
.	.	TRBV19	TRBJ2-3	CASSPTWGGTDTQYF	TGTGCCAGTAGCCCGACCTGGGGTGGCACAGATACGCAGTATTTT
.	.	TRBV28	TRBJ2-1	CASSAIRDSSYNEQFF	TGTGCCAGCAGTGCCATCAGGGATAGCTCCTACAATGAGCAGTTCTTC
TRBD1	.	TRBV18	TRBJ2-7	CASSPGQGPSEQYF	TGTGCCAGCTCCCCGGGACAGGGTCCCTCCGAGCAGTACTTC
TRBD2	.	TRBV28	TRBJ2-5	CASMGDYASGSPTQYF	TGTGCCAGCATGGGGGATTATGCTAGCGGTAGTCCCACCCAGTACTTC
TRBD1	few	TRBV6-1	TRBJ1-1	CASSGKRDRRTEAFF	TGTGCCAGCAGTGGAAAACGGGACAGGAGGACTGAAGCTTTCTTT
TRBD1	once	TRBV7-2	TRBJ2-3	CASSLVGQGTDTQYF	TGTGCCAGCAGCTTAGTGGGACAGGGGACAGATACGCAGTATTTT
.	.	TRBV6-1	TRBJ1-4	CASSIRDKTNEKLFF	TGTGCCAGCAGTATCCGGGACAAAACTAATGAAAAACTGTTTTTT